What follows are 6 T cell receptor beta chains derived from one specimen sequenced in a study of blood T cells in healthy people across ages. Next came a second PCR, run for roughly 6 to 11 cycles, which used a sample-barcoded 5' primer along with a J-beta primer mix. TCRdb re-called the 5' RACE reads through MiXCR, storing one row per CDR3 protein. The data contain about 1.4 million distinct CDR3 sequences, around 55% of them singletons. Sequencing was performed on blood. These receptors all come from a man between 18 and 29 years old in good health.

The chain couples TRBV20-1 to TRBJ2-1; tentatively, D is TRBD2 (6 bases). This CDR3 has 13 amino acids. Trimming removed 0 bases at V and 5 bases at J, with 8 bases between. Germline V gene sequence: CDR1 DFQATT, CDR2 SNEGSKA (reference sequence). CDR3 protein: CSAREAGHNEQFF. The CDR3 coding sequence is TGCAGTGCTAGAGAGGCGGGACACAATGAGCAGTTCTTC.

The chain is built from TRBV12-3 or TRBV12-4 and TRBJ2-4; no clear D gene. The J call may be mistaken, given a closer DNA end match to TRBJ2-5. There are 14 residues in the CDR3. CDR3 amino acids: CASSPPIPQETQYF. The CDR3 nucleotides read TGTGCCAGCAGCCCTCCAATACCCCAAGAGACCCAGTACTTC.

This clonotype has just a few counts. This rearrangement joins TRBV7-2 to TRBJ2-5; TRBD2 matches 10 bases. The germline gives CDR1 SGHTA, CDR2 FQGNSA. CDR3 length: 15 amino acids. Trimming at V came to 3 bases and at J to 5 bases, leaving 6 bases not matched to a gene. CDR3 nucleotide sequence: TGTGCCAGCAGCTTCAGCGGGGGGGCTGGGGAGACCCAGTACTTC. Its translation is CASSFSGGAGETQYF.

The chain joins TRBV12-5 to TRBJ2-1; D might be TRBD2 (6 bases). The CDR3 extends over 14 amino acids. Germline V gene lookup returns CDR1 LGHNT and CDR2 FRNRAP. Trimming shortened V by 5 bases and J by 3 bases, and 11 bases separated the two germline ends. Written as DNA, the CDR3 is TGTGCTAGTGGTGTGGAGGGCCTCTACAATGAGCAGTTCTTC. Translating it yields CASGVEGLYNEQFF.

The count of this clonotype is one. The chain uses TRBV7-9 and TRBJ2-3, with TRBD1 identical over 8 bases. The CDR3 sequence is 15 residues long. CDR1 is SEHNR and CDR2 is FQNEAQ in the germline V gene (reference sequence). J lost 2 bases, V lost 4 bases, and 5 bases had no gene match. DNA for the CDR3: TGTGCCAGCAGCTACCGGGACAGGACCACAGATACGCAGTATTTT. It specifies CASSYRDRTTDTQYF.

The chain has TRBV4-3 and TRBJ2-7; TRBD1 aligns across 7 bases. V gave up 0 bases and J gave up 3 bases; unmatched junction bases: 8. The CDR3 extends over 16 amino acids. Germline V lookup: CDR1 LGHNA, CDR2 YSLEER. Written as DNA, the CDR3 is TGCGCCAGCAGCCAAGATCGACAGGGTGGGGTCTACGAGCAGTACTTC. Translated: CASSQDRQGGVYEQYF.